Listed below are T cell receptor beta chains from one sample, sequenced in a study of control samples from healthy donors and cancer patients. Sequenced by immunoSEQ multiplex PCR; TCRdb stores in-frame clones only, minus some. The sample contains about 75,000 clones, 85% to 95% of which appear only once. Sequenced: blood. The receptors originated from a woman between 40 and 55 years old in good health. The CDR3 runs from the conserved cysteine through the conserved F or W. D genes are given only for firm matches. Not all rows give a size; the values are once, few, many and, for expanded clones, a class.

clone_size d_call j_call v_call cdr3_nt cdr3_aa
- - TRBJ1-3 TRBV3-1/TRBV3-2 TGTGCCAGCAGCGCTTTGGCCTCCTCTGGAAACACCATATATTTT CASSALASSGNTIYF
- - TRBJ1-2 TRBV5-1 TGCGCCAGCAGCTTGGCAGGCAGGGATGGCTACACCTTC CASSLAGRDGYTF
- TRBD2 TRBJ2-3 TRBV15 TGTGCCACCAGCAGAGATAAGGTGCTAGCGGGAGCCTATTTT CATSRDKVLAGAYF
- - TRBJ1-1 TRBV5-5 TGTGCCAGCAGCTTGGACCTAAACACTGAAGCTTTCTTT CASSLDLNTEAFF
- - TRBJ2-3 TRBV7-6 TGTGCCAGCAGCTCCCCTGAGGGGATCTACACAGATACGCAGTATTTT CASSSPEGIYTDTQYF
- - TRBJ2-1 TRBV7-9 TGTGCCAGCAGCTTAGCTTCGAGCTATGAGCAGTTCTTC CASSLASSYEQFF
- TRBD1 TRBJ1-2 TRBV10-3 TGTGCCATCAGTGCAACACAGGGGGCCGGGTATGGCTACACCTTC CAISATQGAGYGYTF
- TRBD1 TRBJ1-4 TRBV6-6 TGTGCCAGCAGTCCAAGGACAGGGGTTGAAAAACTGTTTTTT CASSPRTGVEKLFF
- - TRBJ1-2 TRBV12-3/TRBV12-4 TGTGCCAGCAAACCTACAGGGAACTATGGCTACACCTTC CASKPTGNYGYTF
- TRBD2 TRBJ2-7 TRBV27 TGTGCCAGCACCGGGGGGGTTCCCTACGAGCAGTACTTC CASTGGVPYEQYF
- - TRBJ2-2 TRBV15 TGTGCCACCAGCAGAGAGGGCAGAGGGAACACCGGGGAGCTGTTTTTT CATSREGRGNTGELFF
- - TRBJ1-4 TRBV2 TGTGCCAGCAGTGCGACAGCAACTAATGAAAAACTGTTTTTT CASSATATNEKLFF
- TRBD1 TRBJ2-5 TRBV6-2/TRBV6-3 TGTGCCAGCAGTTACCCGGGACAGGCGGGCGAAGAGACCCAGTACTTC CASSYPGQAGEETQYF
- - TRBJ1-1 TRBV28 TGTGCCAGCATCGGTAACACTGAAGCTTTCTTT CASIGNTEAFF
- TRBD2 TRBJ2-2 TRBV4-2 TGTGCCAGCAGCCAACTAGCGGGGGGGCTCACCGGGGAGCTGTTTTTT CASSQLAGGLTGELFF
- - TRBJ1-6 TRBV5-1 TGCGCCAGCAGCGAAGGGCGGAATTCACCCCTCCACTTT CASSEGRNSPLHF
- TRBD2 TRBJ2-2 TRBV20-1 TGCAGTGCTAGTCTTGCGGGGGGGGCCGGGGAGCTGTTTTTT CSASLAGGAGELFF
- - TRBJ1-5 TRBV12-3/TRBV12-4 TGTGCCAGCACCGGAACAGATCAGCCCCAGCATTTT CASTGTDQPQHF
- - TRBJ2-7 TRBV5-1 TGCGCCAGCAGCTTTTCGACAGGCGCTACCTACGAGCAGTACTTC CASSFSTGATYEQYF
- - TRBJ1-1 TRBV12-5 TGTGCTAGTGGCCCCGGGGGAACTGAAGCTTTCTTT CASGPGGTEAFF
- - TRBJ1-2 TRBV2 TGTGCCAGCAGTGAATATGGGGGCAACTATGGCTACACCTTC CASSEYGGNYGYTF
- TRBD2 TRBJ2-2 TRBV5-1 TGCGCCAGCAGCTCAATAGCGGGAGGGCTCGGCGGGGAGCTGTTTTTT CASSSIAGGLGGELFF
once TRBD2 TRBJ2-1 TRBV5-1 TGCGCCAGCAGCTTGGGGACTAGCGGATACAATGAGCAGTTCTTC CASSLGTSGYNEQFF
- - TRBJ1-5 TRBV19 TGTGCCAGTAGTTCCCGGGAGAGGATACTAAATCAGCCCCAGCATTTT CASSSRERILNQPQHF
- - TRBJ2-1 TRBV5-1 TGCGCCAGCAGCGGATGGGGAGTTAGTGAGCAGTTCTTC CASSGWGVSEQFF
- TRBD1 TRBJ1-2 TRBV7-8 TGTGCCAGCAGCTCGGACACAGGGGACGCTTACTACACCTTC CASSSDTGDAYYTF
- TRBD1 TRBJ1-6 TRBV27 TGTGCCAGCAGTACCGGGACAGGGTTCTCTTCACCCCTCCACTTT CASSTGTGFSSPLHF
- - TRBJ2-7 TRBV4-1 TGCGCCAGCAGCCAAGTCTGGGGGGGGGCTTCTCTCGAGCAGTACTTC CASSQVWGGASLEQYF
- TRBD1 TRBJ2-1 TRBV10-1 TGCGCCAGCAGTGACCCGGACAGGGGCGGTCTAAACAATGAGCAGTTCTTC CASSDPDRGGLNNEQFF
- - TRBJ1-1 TRBV14 TGTGCCAGCAGCCCTGTAATGAACACTGAAGCTTTCTTT CASSPVMNTEAFF
- - TRBJ1-1 TRBV6-5 TGTGCCAGCAGTTACTATCCGGCGGGCACTGAAGCTTTCTTT CASSYYPAGTEAFF
- - TRBJ2-2 TRBV19 TGTGCCAGTAGTATCCTAGGGGGAGTGGCCGGGGAGCTGTTTTTT CASSILGGVAGELFF
- - TRBJ2-1 TRBV11-2 TGTGCCAGCAGCCAAGTTCCGGGAGCACCGTTCTTC CASSQVPGAPFF
- TRBD1 TRBJ2-2 TRBV5-1 TGCGCCAGCAGCGTACGACAGGGCACCGGGGAGCTGTTTTTT CASSVRQGTGELFF
- TRBD2 TRBJ2-1 TRBV19 TGTGCCAGTACCCTACTAGCGGGAAGCCCTCACGGGCAGTTCTTC CASTLLAGSPHGQFF
- - TRBJ1-1 TRBV4-1 TGCGCCAGCAGCCAACGGGGGCCGAGGACTGAAGCTTTCTTT CASSQRGPRTEAFF
- - TRBJ1-3 TRBV9 TGTGCCAGCGGTACAACTGGAAACACCATATATTTT CASGTTGNTIYF
- TRBD1 TRBJ1-2 TRBV27 TGTGCCAGCAGTCCCCGGGACAGGGGCAACCCTAACTATGGCTACACCTTC CASSPRDRGNPNYGYTF
- TRBD1 TRBJ2-1 TRBV4-3 TGCGCCAGCAGCCAAGAATTTGCAGGGGGCGCCTACAATGAGCAGTTCTTC CASSQEFAGGAYNEQFF
- - TRBJ2-2 TRBV6-6 TGTGCCAGCAGTTACGCGGTAGCCGGGGAGCTGTTTTTT CASSYAVAGELFF
- - TRBJ1-2 TRBV4-1 TGCGCCAGCAGCCAAGATATATTCGGAAACCGGAACTATGGCTACACCTTC CASSQDIFGNRNYGYTF
- TRBD1 TRBJ2-7 TRBV9 TGTGCCAGCAGCGTAGGCTGGGGACAGGGGGGGGCCTACGAGCAGTACTTC CASSVGWGQGGAYEQYF
- - TRBJ2-1 TRBV6-4 TGTGCCAGCAGTGACCCTTCCTGCGGGGAAGATAACAATGAGCAGTTCTTC CASSDPSCGEDNNEQFF
- - TRBJ1-2 TRBV12-3/TRBV12-4 TGTGCCAGCAGTTTAGAGCGGCGTGGCTACACCTTC CASSLERRGYTF
- - TRBJ2-7 TRBV7-2 TGTGCCAGCAGCTCCCGCCTAGATTTGGAATACTACGAGCAGTACTTC CASSSRLDLEYYEQYF
once TRBD2 TRBJ2-7 TRBV19 TGTGCCAGTAGTTCTAGCGGGGTCTCCTACGAGCAGTACTTC CASSSSGVSYEQYF
- - TRBJ1-2 TRBV2 TGTGCCAGCAAAAGCAGCTATGGCTACACCTTC CASKSSYGYTF
- TRBD2 TRBJ2-7 TRBV6-5 TGTGCCAGCACCCTTCGGGAGGGGTGGAACGAGCAGTACTTC CASTLREGWNEQYF
- TRBD1 TRBJ2-1 TRBV5-1 TGCGCCAGCAGCTTACAGGGGGAAAGCTACAATGAGCAGTTCTTC CASSLQGESYNEQFF
- TRBD1 TRBJ1-6 TRBV6-5 TGTGCCAGCAGGACGACAGGGGTCAATTCACCCCTCCACTTT CASRTTGVNSPLHF
- TRBD1 TRBJ1-1 TRBV2 TGTGCCAGCAAGGGACAGGGGACGTTCGGTGAAGCTTTCTTT CASKGQGTFGEAFF
- - TRBJ2-5 TRBV7-2 TGTGCCAGCAGCGCCCGGGAGACCCAGTACTTC CASSARETQYF
once - TRBJ1-2 TRBV10-3 TGTGCCATCAGTGAGGCAGGGGTCGAGGGCTACACCTTC CAISEAGVEGYTF
- - TRBJ2-7 TRBV15 TGTGCCACCAGCAGAGATATCGACGAGCAGTACTTC CATSRDIDEQYF
- - TRBJ1-2 TRBV9 TGTGCCAGCAGTGATTCTCTCGGACCTGGGGATGGCTACACCTTC CASSDSLGPGDGYTF
- - TRBJ2-3 TRBV12-1 - CASSFAGGADTQYF